A single sample gave rise to the 6 T cell receptor beta chains below, sequenced in a study of blood T cell repertoires in COVID-19. The assay was immunoSEQ multiplex PCR, and TCRdb's table has in-frame clones only and misses some. Among some 190,000 clones listed, roughly 81% were seen once. Sequencing was carried out using peripheral blood. The receptor set was obtained from a woman of 80 years or more with acute or convalescent COVID-19.

This clone was observed once. The chain combines TRBV18 with TRBJ2-7, with D possibly TRBD1 on 6 matching bases. Deletions cut 4 bases from V and 6 bases from J, with 19 bases between. The CDR3 sequence is 15 residues long. Germline V gives CDR1 KGHSH, CDR2 LQKENI. The CDR3 spells CASSRETGQTTEQYF. The CDR3 DNA reads TGTGCCAGCTCACGAGAGACGGGACAAACCACCGAGCAGTACTTC.

This chain links TRBV7-9 with TRBJ2-7, with TRBD2 as a possible D gene (5 bases). Germline CDR1 SEHNR, CDR2 FQNEAQ (reference sequence). The CDR3 is 18 residues long. V dropped 0 bases and J dropped 3 bases, with 21 bases sitting between them. CDR3 in DNA: TGTGCCAGCAGCTTAGCGAGCAAGGGAGCTTGGGCAGGCTACGAGCAGTACTTC. Translating gives CASSLASKGAWAGYEQYF.

The CDR3 DNA reads as TGTGCCAGCAGCTTGGGGGGTGCGGGGCGAGCCACAGATACGCAGTATTTT. Its translation: CASSLGGAGRATDTQYF. This chain uses TRBV5-4 with TRBJ2-3, with D possibly TRBD2 on 6 matching bases. With 0 bases removed from V and 2 bases from J, the gap between germline ends came to 16 bases. Germline-derived CDR1 and CDR2 are SGHNT and YYREEE (reference sequence). This CDR3 region has 17 residues.

V usage is TRBV28 and J usage is TRBJ2-7, with D unclear. This CDR3 spans 13 amino acids. The germline gives CDR1 MDHEN, CDR2 SYDVKM. V was shortened by 4 bases and J by 6 bases, with 13 bases between the two germline ends. CDR3 region: CASSSSPFSEQYF. The CDR3 bases are TGTGCCAGCAGTTCTAGTCCGTTTAGCGAGCAGTACTTC.

The gene calls are TRBV18 and TRBJ2-7; D perhaps matches TRBD1 (6 bases). Per the germline V gene, CDR1 is KGHSH and CDR2 is LQKENI. The germline V and J ends were trimmed by 2 bases and 0 bases, with 11 bases remaining between them. The CDR3 sequence is 15 residues long. This CDR3 is CASSPRQASSYEQYF. DNA of the CDR3: TGTGCCAGCTCACCAAGACAGGCCAGCTCCTACGAGCAGTACTTC.

The V gene is TRBV5-1, the J gene TRBJ2-1; possible D gene TRBD2, 6 bases. This CDR3 is built from 15 residues. Germline CDR1 is SGHRS and CDR2 is YFSETQ. V lost 4 bases and J 10 bases, leaving 21 bases between the germline ends. The CDR3 sequence is CASSLQEGPSGEQFF. The DNA of the CDR3 is TGCGCCAGCAGCCTGCAAGAGGGGCCGAGCGGGGAGCAGTTCTTC.